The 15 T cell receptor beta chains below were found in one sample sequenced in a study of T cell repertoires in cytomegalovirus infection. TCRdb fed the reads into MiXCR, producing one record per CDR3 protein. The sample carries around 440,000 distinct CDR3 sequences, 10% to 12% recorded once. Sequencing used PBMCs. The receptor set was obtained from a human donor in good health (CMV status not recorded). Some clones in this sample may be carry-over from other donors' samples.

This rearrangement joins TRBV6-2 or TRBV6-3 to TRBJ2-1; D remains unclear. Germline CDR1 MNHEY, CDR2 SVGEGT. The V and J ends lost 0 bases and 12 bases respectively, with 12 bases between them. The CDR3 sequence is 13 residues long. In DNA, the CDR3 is TGTGCCAGCAGTTACTCGGTGGGTAGAGCGCAGTTCTTC. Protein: CASSYSVGRAQFF.

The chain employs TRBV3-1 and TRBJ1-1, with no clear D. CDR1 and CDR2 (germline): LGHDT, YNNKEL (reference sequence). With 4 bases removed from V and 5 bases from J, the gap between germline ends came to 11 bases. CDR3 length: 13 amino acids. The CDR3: CASSPRIVTEAFF. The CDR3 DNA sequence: TGTGCCAGCAGCCCCCGGATCGTTACTGAAGCTTTCTTT.

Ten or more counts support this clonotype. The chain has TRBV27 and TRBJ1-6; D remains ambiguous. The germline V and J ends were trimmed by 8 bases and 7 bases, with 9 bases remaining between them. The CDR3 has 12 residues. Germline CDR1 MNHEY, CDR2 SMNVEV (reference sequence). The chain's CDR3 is CASQRGNSPLHF. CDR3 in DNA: TGTGCCAGCCAAAGAGGAAATTCACCCCTCCACTTT.

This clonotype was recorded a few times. The CDR3 is CASSVAASGSDIQYF. The DNA for the CDR3 is TGTGCCAGCAGCGTAGCGGCTAGCGGGAGTGACATTCAGTACTTC. The chain joins TRBV9 to TRBJ2-4; 10 bases match TRBD2. V lost 0 bases and J lost 8; bases outside the gene matches: 5. CDR3 size: 15 residues. Germline loops: CDR1 SGDLS, CDR2 YYNGEE.

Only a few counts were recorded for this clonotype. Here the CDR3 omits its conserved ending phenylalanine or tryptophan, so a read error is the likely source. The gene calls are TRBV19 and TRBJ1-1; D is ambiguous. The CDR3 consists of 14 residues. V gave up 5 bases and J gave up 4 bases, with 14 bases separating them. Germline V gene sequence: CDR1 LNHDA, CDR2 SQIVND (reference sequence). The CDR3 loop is CASSATLAGTEAFL. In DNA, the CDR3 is TGTGCCAGTAGTGCAACCTTGGCGGGCACTGAAGCTTTCCTT.

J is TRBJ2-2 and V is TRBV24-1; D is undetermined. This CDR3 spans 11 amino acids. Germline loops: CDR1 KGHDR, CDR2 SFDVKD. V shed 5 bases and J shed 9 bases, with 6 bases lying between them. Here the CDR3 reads CATSGGRELFF. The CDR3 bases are TGTGCCACCAGTGGAGGCAGGGAGCTGTTTTTT.

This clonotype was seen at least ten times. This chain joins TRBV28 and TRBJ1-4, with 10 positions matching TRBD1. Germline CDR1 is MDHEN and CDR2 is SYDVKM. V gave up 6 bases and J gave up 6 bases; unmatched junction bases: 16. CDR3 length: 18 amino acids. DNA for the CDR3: TGTGCCAGCAGCCCAAGAGGGACAGGGGTTATAGGGGATGAAAAACTGTTTTTT. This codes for CASSPRGTGVIGDEKLFF.

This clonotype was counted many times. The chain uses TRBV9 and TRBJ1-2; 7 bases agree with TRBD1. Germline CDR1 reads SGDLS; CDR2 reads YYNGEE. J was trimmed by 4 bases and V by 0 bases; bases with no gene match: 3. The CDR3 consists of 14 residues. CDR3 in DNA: TGTGCCAGCAGCGTAGACGGGACAGCCTATGGCTACACCTTC. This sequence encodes CASSVDGTAYGYTF.

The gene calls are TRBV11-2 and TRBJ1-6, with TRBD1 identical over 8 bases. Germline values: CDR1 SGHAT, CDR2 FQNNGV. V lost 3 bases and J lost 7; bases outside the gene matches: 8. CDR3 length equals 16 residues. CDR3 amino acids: CASSFQDRERNSPLHF. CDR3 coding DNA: TGTGCCAGCAGCTTCCAGGACAGGGAGAGAAATTCACCCCTCCACTTT.

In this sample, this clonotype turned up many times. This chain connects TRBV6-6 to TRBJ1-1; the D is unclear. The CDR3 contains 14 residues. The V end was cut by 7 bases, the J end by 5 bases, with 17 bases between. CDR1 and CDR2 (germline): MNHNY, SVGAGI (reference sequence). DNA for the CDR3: TGTGCCAGCACCACCCCGTCCGGGCAGACTGAAGCTTTCTTT. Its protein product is CASTTPSGQTEAFF.

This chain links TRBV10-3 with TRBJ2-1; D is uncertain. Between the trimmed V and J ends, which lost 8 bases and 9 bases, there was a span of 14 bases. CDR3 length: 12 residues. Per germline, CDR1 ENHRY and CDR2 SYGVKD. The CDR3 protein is CAIEGRGGEQFF. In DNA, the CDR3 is TGTGCCATCGAAGGGCGCGGTGGTGAGCAGTTCTTC.

CDR3 bases: TGTGCCACCATAAAGAGCACCGGGGAGCTGTTTTTT. It yields the protein CATIKSTGELFF. V usage is TRBV27 and J usage is TRBJ2-2; D is uncertain. The CDR3 is 12 residues long. V was shortened by 10 bases and J by 4 bases, with 10 bases between the two germline ends. CDR1 MNHEY and CDR2 SMNVEV come from the germline V gene (reference sequence).

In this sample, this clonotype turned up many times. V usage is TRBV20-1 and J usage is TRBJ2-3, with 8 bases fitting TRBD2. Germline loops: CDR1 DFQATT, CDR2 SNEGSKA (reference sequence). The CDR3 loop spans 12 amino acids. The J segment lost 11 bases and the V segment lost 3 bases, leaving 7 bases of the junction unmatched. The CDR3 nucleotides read TGCAGTGCTAGGGGGACTAGGGAAGTGCAGTATTTT. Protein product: CSARGTREVQYF.

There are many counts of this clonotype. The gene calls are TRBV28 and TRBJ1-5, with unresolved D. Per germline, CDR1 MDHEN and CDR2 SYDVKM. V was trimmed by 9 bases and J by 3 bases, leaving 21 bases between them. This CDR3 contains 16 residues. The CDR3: CASNMGGLRLNQPQHF. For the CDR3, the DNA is TGTGCCAGTAACATGGGAGGGCTACGACTCAATCAGCCCCAGCATTTT. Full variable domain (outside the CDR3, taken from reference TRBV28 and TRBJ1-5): DVKVTQSSRYLVKRTGEKVFLECVQDMDHENMFWYRQDPGLGLRLIYFSYDVKMKEKGDIPEGYSVSREKKERFSLILESASTNQTSMYLCASNMGGLRLNQPQHFGDGTRLSIL.

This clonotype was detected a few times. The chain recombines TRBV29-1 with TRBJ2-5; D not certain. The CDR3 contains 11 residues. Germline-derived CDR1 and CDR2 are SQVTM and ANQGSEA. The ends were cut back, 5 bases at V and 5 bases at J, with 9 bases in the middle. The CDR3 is CSVLFEETQYF. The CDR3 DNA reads TGCAGCGTTCTTTTTGAGGAGACCCAGTACTTC.